The 7 T cell receptor beta chains listed next were all sequenced from one sample in a study of blood T cell repertoires in COVID-19. Generated by immunoSEQ multiplex PCR, the TCRdb table keeps only in-frame clones and is missing some. The sample gives approximately 50,000 clones, roughly 90% of which show up once; around 2.2% is in the top ten. The source material was peripheral blood. The receptors were gathered from a human donor in a cohort sampled during active COVID-19.

This chain joins TRBV6-6 and TRBJ2-1, with D possibly matching TRBD2 (6 bases). Germline V lookup: CDR1 MNHNY, CDR2 SVGAGI (reference sequence). V was shortened by 5 bases and J by 4 bases, with 9 bases between the two germline ends. The CDR3 covers 13 residues. CDR3 loop: CASSAGPYNEQFF. CDR3 DNA: TGTGCCAGCAGTGCGGGACCATACAATGAGCAGTTCTTC.

The V and J genes are TRBV7-9 and TRBJ1-5, with TRBD1 matching over 8 bases. V was clipped by 4 bases and J by 11 bases; unmatched bases: 7. Germline V gene lookup returns CDR1 SEHNR and CDR2 FQNEAQ (reference sequence). The CDR3 has 13 residues. CDR3 sequence: CASSSGQGWAQHF. DNA for the CDR3: TGTGCCAGCAGCTCCGGACAGGGATGGGCCCAGCATTTT.

The V call is TRBV25-1, the J call TRBJ2-1; a weak D match, TRBD2 (7 bases). The CDR3 loop spans 15 amino acids. V was shortened by 4 bases and J by 0 bases, with 10 bases between the two germline ends. Germline V CDR1 and CDR2: MGHDK, SYGVNS. The CDR3 loop is CASSAGGSSYNEQFF. Written as DNA, the CDR3 is TGTGCCAGCAGTGCGGGGGGCAGCTCCTACAATGAGCAGTTCTTC.

The chain combines TRBV5-4 with TRBJ2-7; the D is unclear. In germline, CDR1 is SGHNT, CDR2 YYREEE (reference sequence). Trimming shortened V by 7 bases and J by 2 bases, and 16 bases separated the two germline ends. The CDR3 has 14 amino acids. The DNA for the CDR3 is TGTGCCAGCGGTTCCGGTCCCCTAACCTACGAGCAGTACTTC. Translation: CASGSGPLTYEQYF.

The V and J genes are TRBV27 and TRBJ1-6, with TRBD1 matching 10 bases. CDR1 and CDR2 (germline): MNHEY, SMNVEV (reference sequence). This CDR3 contains 16 residues. With V trimmed by 6 bases and J by 2 bases, 4 bases remained unmatched. CDR3: CASRTGTGAYNSPLHF. CDR3 DNA: TGTGCCAGCAGGACCGGGACAGGGGCCTATAATTCACCCCTCCACTTT.

This chain connects TRBV7-9 to TRBJ2-7; 7 nucleotides agree with TRBD1. The length of the CDR3 is 14 residues. Trimming took 3 bases from V and 3 from J; bases not matched to a gene: 5. Germline V gene lookup returns CDR1 SEHNR and CDR2 FQNEAQ (reference sequence). CDR3 coding DNA: TGTGCCAGCAGCTTCCAACAGGGGAACTACGAGCAGTACTTC. It codes for CASSFQQGNYEQYF.

The chain joins TRBV29-1 to TRBJ2-5; D might be TRBD2 (6 bases). Between the trimmed V and J ends, which lost 7 bases and 4 bases, there was a span of 10 bases. This CDR3 comprises 11 residues. Germline V gives CDR1 SQVTM, CDR2 ANQGSEA. The CDR3 protein is CSAGTLETQYF. In DNA form, the CDR3 reads TGCAGCGCGGGGACTCTAGAGACCCAGTACTTC.